The 10 T cell receptor beta chains below were found in one sample sequenced in a study of regulatory T cells in long-lasting Graves disease. This sample's time point: persistent/refractory GD, antithyroid drugs over 5 years with positive TRAb. PBMC-extracted RNA yielded the TCR library. Building the TCR beta libraries relied on iRepertoire HTBI primers, and CDR3 regions underwent Arm-PCR. TCRdb re-called the multiplex PCR reads through MiXCR, storing one row per CDR3 protein. The data contain about 340,000 distinct CDR3 sequences, 20% of them singletons. The sequenced sample was peripheral blood mononuclear cells (PBMCs), obtained when the disease was refractory, from a patient treated with antithyroid drugs. These receptors originate from a female donor with Graves disease.

The chain recombines TRBV27 with TRBJ2-7, with D maybe TRBD1 (6 bases). V gave up 1 base and J gave up 3 bases, with 10 bases separating them. The CDR3 extends over 14 amino acids. Germline V gene lookup returns CDR1 MNHEY and CDR2 SMNVEV (reference sequence). The CDR3, as DNA: TGTGCCAGCAGTTTATTGGGACATTGCTACGAGCAGTACTTC. Protein sequence: CASSLLGHCYEQYF.

Only a few counts were recorded for this clonotype. The chain combines TRBV15 with TRBJ1-5, with D hard to call. Trimming removed 0 bases at V and 11 bases at J, with 11 bases between. The CDR3 contains 13 residues. Germline V lookup: CDR1 LNHNV, CDR2 YYDKDF (reference sequence). The CDR3 sequence is CATSRDSLRAQHF. The CDR3 coding sequence is TGTGCCACCAGCAGAGACAGTCTCCGGGCCCAGCATTTT. Complete variable domain (other parts from reference TRBV15 and TRBJ1-5): DAMVIQNPRYQVTQFGKPVTLSCSQTLNHNVMYWYQQKSSQAPKLLFHYYDKDFNNEADTPDNFQSRRPNTSFCFLDIRSPGLGDTAMYLCATSRDSLRAQHFGDGTRLSIL.

This clonotype was seen repeatedly, ten times or more. The chain uses TRBV11-2 and TRBJ1-2; 7 bases line up with TRBD1. V lost 1 base to trimming and J lost 1 base; unmatched junction nucleotides: 9. The germline V gene encodes CDR1 SGHAT and CDR2 FQNNGV. The CDR3 is 17 amino acids. The CDR3 DNA is TGTGCCAGCAGCTTAGGACCGGGACAGAGCCTTAACTATGGCTACACCTTC. Translated, it gives CASSLGPGQSLNYGYTF.

This chain links TRBV6-1 with TRBJ2-5; D is perhaps TRBD2 (5 bases). Germline values: CDR1 MNHNS, CDR2 SASEGT. The CDR3 is 15 amino acids. V dropped 5 bases and J dropped 0 bases, with 13 bases sitting between them. CDR3 in amino acids: CASSPSLWNQETQYF. In DNA form, the CDR3 reads TGTGCCAGCAGTCCTAGCCTCTGGAACCAAGAGACCCAGTACTTC.

This clonotype was observed a few times. This chain uses TRBV5-1 with TRBJ2-7, with D maybe TRBD1 (6 bases). Germline loops: CDR1 SGHRS, CDR2 YFSETQ. The CDR3 has 15 residues. The ends were cut back, 1 base at V and 7 bases at J, with 18 bases in the middle. The CDR3 protein is CASSLTPNRVGEQYF. CDR3 DNA sequence: TGCGCCAGCAGCTTGACCCCGAACAGGGTAGGTGAGCAGTACTTC.

This clonotype was seen ten or more times. V is TRBV6-1 and J is TRBJ1-1; D is possibly TRBD1 (6 bases). Trimming took 5 bases from V and 1 from J, leaving 14 bases between them. Per the germline V gene, CDR1 is MNHNS and CDR2 is SASEGT. CDR3 size: 15 residues. Written as DNA, the CDR3 is TGTGCCAGCAGTCAACCGGGACACAGGAACACTGAAGCTTTCTTT. This gives the protein CASSQPGHRNTEAFF.

The gene calls are TRBV7-9 and TRBJ1-2; D uncertain. The length of the CDR3 is 14 residues. Germline V gene data show CDR1 as SEHNR and CDR2 as FQNEAQ (reference sequence). V was pared by 5 bases and J by 4 bases, with 14 bases between. CDR3 protein: CASSPSTRPYGYTF. In DNA, the CDR3 is TGTGCCAGCAGCCCCTCGACGCGGCCCTATGGCTACACCTTC.

This chain uses TRBV7-9 with TRBJ1-2; TRBD1 is a possible D gene (6 bases). The CDR3 is 16 amino acids. V shed 0 bases and J shed 8 bases, with 19 bases lying between them. In germline, CDR1 is SEHNR, CDR2 FQNEAQ (reference sequence). CDR3 protein: CASSLAQGRSTLGYTF. CDR3 sequence (DNA): TGTGCCAGCAGCTTAGCTCAGGGGCGGTCCACGTTAGGCTACACCTTC.

The table lists this clonotype with many counts. The genes are TRBV28 and TRBJ2-5; TRBD2 is a possible D gene (5 bases). V was trimmed by 4 bases and J by 10 bases, leaving 10 bases between them. This CDR3 has 11 residues. Germline assignment: CDR1 MDHEN and CDR2 SYDVKM. In DNA, the CDR3 is TGTGCCAGCAGTTCGCCCGGGATCCAGTACTTC. This sequence encodes CASSSPGIQYF.

A few counts support this clonotype. This chain links TRBV20-1 with TRBJ2-2; 9 bases fit TRBD2. Germline V gene sequence: CDR1 DFQATT, CDR2 SNEGSKA (reference sequence). The junction had 13 bases not matched to a gene; V was cut back by 5 bases and J by 6 bases. The CDR3 sequence is 16 residues long. CDR3 residues: CSALRGALAGAGELFF. The CDR3, as DNA: TGCAGTGCTCTGCGAGGGGCCTTAGCGGGAGCCGGGGAGCTGTTTTTT.